The entry below describes one TCR beta chain. As yet, its antigen is unknown. The V gene's germline CDR1 is MDHEN and CDR2 SYDVKM. Trimming took 7 bases from V and 6 from J; bases not matched to a gene: 14. This CDR3 spans 16 amino acids. TCRB transcripts that were expressed got sequenced, as all of the isolated RNA had been reverse transcribed. Libraries were prepared by immunoSEQ multiplex PCR; TCRdb keeps only in-frame clonotypes and omits some of them. The data show around 430,000 clones, with about 32% seen just once and more than 0.055% held by the top ten. The entry originates in a study of beta chain features in type 1 diabetes. Overall study context: Regarding age, gender and cell yields, patients proved similar to healthy donors. Findings and limits, study-wide: A closer apparent resemblance between naive, central memory and Treg TCRB repertoires was seen in patients than in healthy donors.

This chain uses TRBV28 with TRBJ2-4, with 8 bases fitting TRBD2. The specimen sequenced was naive CD4+ T cells from blood. The receptor was isolated from a man younger than 35 in good health. In DNA form, the CDR3 reads TGTGCCAGCATGCGAACTAGCGGCATAAGGGGAAACATTCAGTACTTC. It translates to CASMRTSGIRGNIQYF.